These T cell receptor beta chains were read from a single sample in a study of monozygotic twins with inflammatory bowel disease. From its re-call of the 5' RACE reads, TCRdb lists each CDR3 protein once, without DNA. In all, the sample yields about 420,000 distinct CDR3 sequences. What was sequenced was blood. The receptors shown here come from a human donor with ulcerative colitis or Crohn's disease, or a healthy co-twin of an affected twin (not recorded which). The CDR3 runs from the conserved cysteine through the conserved F or W. Each record gives: V gene, J gene, CDR3 protein.

TRBV20-1,TRBJ1-2,CSASDSGNYGYTF
TRBV4-3,TRBJ1-1,CASSHAISGAVEAFF
TRBV4-2,TRBJ2-7,CASSQEGPGRAEQYF
TRBV12-3/TRBV12-4,TRBJ1-5,CASRRDGSQPQHF
TRBV6-2/TRBV6-3,TRBJ2-3,CASSYIKADTQYF
TRBV30,TRBJ2-7,CAWSVGGWVGEQYF
TRBV5-4,TRBJ2-5,CASSRPDRGRETQYF
TRBV5-1,TRBJ2-1,CASSPGSRDEQFF
TRBV7-2,TRBJ2-3,CASRQGASDTQYF
TRBV10-3,TRBJ2-1,CAISPGQSNEQFF